Described below is a single TCR beta chain sequence and its context. This clonotype was counted at least ten times. No antigen is known for it. No base quality values were provided; no much bigger clone lies one nucleotide off. Sequencing was carried out with an Illumina HiSeq 1500. TCRdb passed the public sequencing reads through fastp at Q25 and MiXCR, retaining productive beta sequences. Every entry covers one CDR3 protein and lists the most common genes and DNA from its rows. The sample table records roughly 280,000 distinct CDR3 sequences; roughly 13% of these occur just once. In total, the top ten clones hold 8.8% of the sample. This specimen comes from a study of T cell repertoires in cytomegalovirus infection (dated by TCRdb to the late 2010s). For the study in its entirety: Donor HLA type was relevant to the analysis, as public TCR beta signatures indicated carriage of CMV infection together with the matching HLA type. What the study reported, not specific to this receptor: In both this cohort and an independent roughly 330-donor cohort, the cumulative frequency of public TCR beta family members distinguished carriers of CMV infection plus the relevant HLA type. The ex vivo response was dominated by HLA-C-restricted CMV-specific TCR beta clonotypes, which also provided the single most frequent clonotype in two of eight donors.

This sequence was found in a human donor in good health (CMV status not recorded). Some clones in this sample may be carry-over from other donors' samples. The sequencing input was PBMCs.

The DNA is as follows: TGTGCCACCAGCAGAGCGCTAGCGGGAGGAGATACGCAGTATTTT. It is translated as CATSRALAGGDTQYF. The chain employs TRBV15 and TRBJ2-3; 11 central bases correspond to TRBD2. The CDR3 numbers 15 residues from cysteine through phenylalanine. Here the CDR3 DNA is all that survives: 45 bases in frame from base 1. V is cut back by 1 base and J by 5 bases, with 2 bases in the junction unmatched. Looking up the germline V gene (reference sequence) yields CDR1 LNHNV and CDR2 YYDKDF.